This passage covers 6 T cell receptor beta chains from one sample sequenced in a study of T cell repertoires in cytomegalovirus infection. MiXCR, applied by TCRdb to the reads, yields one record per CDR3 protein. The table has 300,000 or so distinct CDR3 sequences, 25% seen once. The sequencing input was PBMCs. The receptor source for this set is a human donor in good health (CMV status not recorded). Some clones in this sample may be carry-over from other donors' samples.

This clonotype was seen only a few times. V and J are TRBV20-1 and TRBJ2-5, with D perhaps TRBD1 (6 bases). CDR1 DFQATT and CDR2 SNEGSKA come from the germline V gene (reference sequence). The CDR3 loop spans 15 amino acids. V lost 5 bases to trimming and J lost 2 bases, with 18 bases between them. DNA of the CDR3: TGCAGTGCTGCGATACAGGGATGGGGACAAGAGACCCAGTACTTC. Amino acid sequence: CSAAIQGWGQETQYF.

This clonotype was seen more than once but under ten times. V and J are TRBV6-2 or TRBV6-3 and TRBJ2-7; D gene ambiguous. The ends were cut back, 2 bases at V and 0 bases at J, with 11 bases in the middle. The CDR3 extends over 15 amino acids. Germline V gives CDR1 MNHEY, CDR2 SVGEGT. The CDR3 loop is CASSYAALRSYEQYF. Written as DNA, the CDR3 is TGTGCCAGCAGTTACGCGGCCCTCCGCTCCTACGAGCAGTACTTC.

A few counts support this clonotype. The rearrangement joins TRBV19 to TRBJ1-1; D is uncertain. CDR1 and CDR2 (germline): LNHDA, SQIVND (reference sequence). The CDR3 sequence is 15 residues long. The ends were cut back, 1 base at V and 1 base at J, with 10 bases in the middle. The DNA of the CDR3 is TGTGCCAGTAGTATAGTCGAGGCGGGGAACACTGAAGCTTTCTTT. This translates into CASSIVEAGNTEAFF.

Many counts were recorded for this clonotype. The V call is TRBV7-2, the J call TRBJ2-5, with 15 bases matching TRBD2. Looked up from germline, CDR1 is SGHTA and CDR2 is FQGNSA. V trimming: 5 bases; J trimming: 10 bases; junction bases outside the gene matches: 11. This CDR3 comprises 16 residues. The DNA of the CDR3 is TGTGCCAGCAGCAAACGGAGGACTAGCGGGGGGGGGATCCAGTACTTC. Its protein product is CASSKRRTSGGGIQYF.

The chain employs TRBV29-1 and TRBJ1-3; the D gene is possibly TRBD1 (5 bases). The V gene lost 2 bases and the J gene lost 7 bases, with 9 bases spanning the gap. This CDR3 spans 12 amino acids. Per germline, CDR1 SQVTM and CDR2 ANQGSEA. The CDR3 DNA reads TGCAGCGTTGAAAAGCAGGGCAACACCATATATTTT. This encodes CSVEKQGNTIYF.

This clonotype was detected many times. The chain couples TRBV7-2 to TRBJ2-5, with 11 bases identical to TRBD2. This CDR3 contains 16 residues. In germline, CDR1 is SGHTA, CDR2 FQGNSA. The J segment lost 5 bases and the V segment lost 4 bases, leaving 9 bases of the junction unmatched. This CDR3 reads CASSSGLAAGGETQYF. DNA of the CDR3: TGTGCCAGCAGCTCGGGACTAGCGGCCGGGGGTGAGACCCAGTACTTC.